These T cell receptor beta chains were read from a single sample in a study of pediatric ulcerative colitis. Generated by immunoSEQ multiplex PCR, the TCRdb table keeps only in-frame clones and is missing some. This table has 1,300 to 1,500 clones, roughly 90% appearing once. Sequencing was performed on blood. Every receptor here comes from a boy younger than 18 with severe ulcerative colitis. Each CDR3 is given with its conserved first and last residue. Each record gives: V gene, D gene, clone size, J gene, CDR3 length, CDR3 DNA, CDR3 protein. D genes are given only for firm matches. Clone size appears in some rows only: once, few, many, or a class for an expanded clone.

V gene: TRBV7-6; D gene: NA; clone size: NA; J gene: TRBJ2-3; CDR3 length: 16; CDR3 DNA: TGTGCCAGCAGCTTAGTGGAATATACTAGCACAGATACGCAGTATTTT; CDR3 protein: CASSLVEYTSTDTQYF
V gene: TRBV5-1; D gene: TRBD2; clone size: once; J gene: TRBJ2-2; CDR3 length: 16; CDR3 DNA: TGCGCCAGCAGCTTGGGGACTAGCGGGATTACCGGGGAGCTGTTTTTT; CDR3 protein: CASSLGTSGITGELFF
V gene: TRBV10-3; D gene: TRBD1; clone size: NA; J gene: TRBJ1-3; CDR3 length: 14; CDR3 DNA: TGTGCCGTAGGGACAGGGGCCTCTGGAAACACCATATATTTT; CDR3 protein: CAVGTGASGNTIYF
V gene: TRBV19; D gene: NA; clone size: NA; J gene: TRBJ2-6; CDR3 length: 16; CDR3 DNA: TGTGCCAGTAGGGAGGACTATACCTCTGGGGCCAACGTCCTGACTTTC; CDR3 protein: CASREDYTSGANVLTF
V gene: TRBV27; D gene: TRBD2; clone size: NA; J gene: TRBJ2-1; CDR3 length: 16; CDR3 DNA: TGTGCCAGCAGTTTCCGTCGGGAGGGTTCCTACAATGAGCAGTTCTTC; CDR3 protein: CASSFRREGSYNEQFF
V gene: TRBV6-6; D gene: NA; clone size: once; J gene: TRBJ1-1; CDR3 length: 16; CDR3 DNA: TGTGCCAGCAGTTACTCCGTGATGTCCCTGAACACTGAAGCTTTCTTT; CDR3 protein: CASSYSVMSLNTEAFF
V gene: TRBV6-1; D gene: TRBD2; clone size: NA; J gene: TRBJ2-2; CDR3 length: 15; CDR3 DNA: TGTGCCAGCAGTGCCCAGCGGGGGGGCACCGGGGAGCTGTTTTTT; CDR3 protein: CASSAQRGGTGELFF
V gene: TRBV5-5; D gene: TRBD1; clone size: NA; J gene: TRBJ1-5; CDR3 length: 15; CDR3 DNA: TGTGCCAGCAGCTTACGTCCAGGGGGAAGCCAGCCCCAGCATTTT; CDR3 protein: CASSLRPGGSQPQHF
V gene: TRBV23-1; D gene: TRBD2; clone size: NA; J gene: TRBJ2-3; CDR3 length: 14; CDR3 DNA: TGCGCCAGCAGTCAATCCGCGGGAGAGAATACGCAGTATTTT; CDR3 protein: CASSQSAGENTQYF
V gene: TRBV27; D gene: TRBD1; clone size: NA; J gene: TRBJ1-6; CDR3 length: 17; CDR3 DNA: TGTGCCAGCGTTTCCCGAACAGGGGTCTCCTATAATTCACCCCTCCACTTT; CDR3 protein: CASVSRTGVSYNSPLHF
V gene: TRBV5-1; D gene: NA; clone size: NA; J gene: TRBJ2-6; CDR3 length: 15; CDR3 DNA: TGCGCCAGCAGCTTGACAGAACCTGGGGCCAACGTCCTGACTTTC; CDR3 protein: CASSLTEPGANVLTF
V gene: TRBV2; D gene: NA; clone size: few; J gene: TRBJ1-5; CDR3 length: 12; CDR3 DNA: TGTGCCAGCAGTCCCTATGGCCAGCCCCAGCATTTT; CDR3 protein: CASSPYGQPQHF
V gene: TRBV11-3; D gene: NA; clone size: once; J gene: TRBJ2-1; CDR3 length: 12; CDR3 DNA: TGTGCCAGCAGCCCGCGGGTAAATGAGCAGTTCTTC; CDR3 protein: CASSPRVNEQFF
V gene: TRBV4-2; D gene: TRBD2; clone size: NA; J gene: TRBJ2-3; CDR3 length: 16; CDR3 DNA: TGTGCCAGCAGCCAAGATCTAGCGGGGGGCACAGATACGCAGTATTTT; CDR3 protein: CASSQDLAGGTDTQYF
V gene: TRBV12-5; D gene: NA; clone size: NA; J gene: TRBJ1-2; CDR3 length: 12; CDR3 DNA: TGTGCTAGTGGTTCGCCCGACTATGGCTACACCTTC; CDR3 protein: CASGSPDYGYTF
V gene: TRBV4-1; D gene: NA; clone size: NA; J gene: TRBJ1-1; CDR3 length: 15; CDR3 DNA: TGCGCCAGCAGCCAAGTGGGAAAGCGGAACACTGAAGCTTTCTTT; CDR3 protein: CASSQVGKRNTEAFF
V gene: TRBV5-1; D gene: NA; clone size: NA; J gene: TRBJ2-3; CDR3 length: 16; CDR3 DNA: TGCGCCAGCAGCTTGGCCGGGGCCAGGGACACAGATACGCAGTATTTT; CDR3 protein: CASSLAGARDTDTQYF
V gene: TRBV12-5; D gene: NA; clone size: NA; J gene: TRBJ1-5; CDR3 length: 13; CDR3 DNA: TGTGCTAGTGGTTTCGGGGAACGCCAGCCCCAGCATTTT; CDR3 protein: CASGFGERQPQHF
V gene: TRBV7-2; D gene: TRBD1; clone size: NA; J gene: TRBJ1-2; CDR3 length: 18; CDR3 DNA: TGTGCCAGCAGCTTGGACCGAACAGGGGGCCTGGCTCACTATGGCTACACCTTC; CDR3 protein: CASSLDRTGGLAHYGYTF
V gene: TRBV4-1; D gene: TRBD1; clone size: once; J gene: TRBJ2-2; CDR3 length: 18; CDR3 DNA: TGCGCCAGCAGCCAAGAGTCGATGGGACAGGGGTGGGCCGGGGAGCTGTTTTTT; CDR3 protein: CASSQESMGQGWAGELFF
V gene: TRBV2; D gene: NA; clone size: NA; J gene: TRBJ2-3; CDR3 length: 15; CDR3 DNA: TGTGCCAGCAGTGGAGACACCAGTCCCACAGATACGCAGTATTTT; CDR3 protein: CASSGDTSPTDTQYF
V gene: TRBV7-7; D gene: TRBD1; clone size: NA; J gene: TRBJ2-5; CDR3 length: 16; CDR3 DNA: TGTGCCAGCAGCCCGCGAGACAGGGGGCGCGGAGAGACCCAGTACTTC; CDR3 protein: CASSPRDRGRGETQYF
V gene: TRBV2; D gene: NA; clone size: few; J gene: TRBJ1-1; CDR3 length: 12; CDR3 DNA: TGTGCCAGCAGTGCGGGGGCCACTGAAGCTTTCTTT; CDR3 protein: CASSAGATEAFF
V gene: TRBV25-1; D gene: NA; clone size: once; J gene: TRBJ1-1; CDR3 length: 17; CDR3 DNA: TGTGCCAGCAGTGAAGGGGAACAGGGCAACCTGAACACTGAAGCTTTCTTT; CDR3 protein: CASSEGEQGNLNTEAFF
V gene: TRBV5-1; D gene: TRBD2; clone size: NA; J gene: TRBJ2-1; CDR3 length: 17; CDR3 DNA: TGCGCCAGCAGCGAGTATAGCGGGGGGAGCTCCTACAATGAGCAGTTCTTC; CDR3 protein: CASSEYSGGSSYNEQFF
V gene: TRBV4-1; D gene: NA; clone size: NA; J gene: TRBJ2-2; CDR3 length: 11; CDR3 DNA: TGCGCCAGCAGCCAATTAGGCGCGCTGTTTTTT; CDR3 protein: CASSQLGALFF
V gene: TRBV19; D gene: NA; clone size: once; J gene: TRBJ2-1; CDR3 length: 17; CDR3 DNA: TGTGCCAGTAGTATTGGGCTAAAGGGGCATCTCAATTCTGAGCAGTTCTTC; CDR3 protein: CASSIGLKGHLNSEQFF
V gene: TRBV6-5; D gene: TRBD2; clone size: NA; J gene: TRBJ2-1; CDR3 length: 15; CDR3 DNA: TGTGCCAGCAGTTACTCGCTAGCGGGAGTTACTCCGCCGTTCTTC; CDR3 protein: CASSYSLAGVTPPFF